The clone carrying this T cell receptor beta chain appeared a single time. In the study's own analysis: From reference gene primer amplification, estimates of nucleated cell counts were derived. The repertoire was sequenced with immunoSEQ multiplex PCR; TCRdb's copy has only in-frame clones and lacks some. V and J calls and clone size follow that table, whereas D and trimming were derived from the DNA. Among a few hundred thousand clones listed, roughly 90% were seen once. Seattle's enrolled individuals joined amid active infection and were then monitored longitudinally. Germline loops: CDR1 SSHAT, CDR2 FNYEAQ (reference sequence). The CDR3 totals 12 residues. The data were obtained in a study of blood T cell repertoires in COVID-19. Study-wide background: COVID-19 samples, acute and convalescent, were from the United States, Italy and Spain. T cells, B-cell-depleted T cells, or PBMCs supplied cDNA or gDNA.

The source is a woman under 40 with COVID-19, enrolled during active disease. The specimen was peripheral blood. This chain connects TRBV7-7 to TRBJ2-7; 8 bases align to TRBD2. In nucleotides, the CDR3 is TGTGCTAGCAGGACCGGGGGGGTCGAGCAGTACGTC. This gives the protein CASRTGGVEQYV.